This T cell receptor (beta chain) was captured in a study of blood T cells in healthy people across ages. Overall study results and limits: A roughly linear age-dependent decrease characterized TCR beta diversity per million T cells. Comparison with aged donors showed that long-lived donors had more naive CD4+ cells and higher diversity.

In regard to this clonotype: Its matching antigen is unknown.

Every donor contributed about 10 milliliters of peripheral blood by blood draw. Sample-barcoded 5' priming and a J-beta primer mix drove a second PCR of about 6 to 12 cycles. Sequencing of every sample gave 2.5 million or more CDR3-containing paired-end reads. In TCRdb, the 5' RACE reads were re-called with MiXCR into one record per CDR3 protein. The repertoire has around 800,000 distinct CDR3 sequences, approximately 53% of them found once; the top ten carry about 38%. The CDR3 extends over 15 amino acids. J was trimmed by 5 bases and V by 5 bases; bases with no gene match: 6. Germline values: CDR1 DFQATT, CDR2 SNEGSKA (reference sequence).

The TCR originated in a man older than 75 in good health. What was sequenced was blood. The chain employs TRBV20-1 and TRBJ2-7, with 16 bases lining up with TRBD2. CDR3 region: CSADSGTSGRDEQYF. CDR3 coding DNA: TGCAGTGCTGACTCCGGGACTAGCGGGAGGGACGAGCAGTACTTC.